This T cell receptor (beta chain) is drawn from a study of blood T cell repertoires in COVID-19. Turning to the study itself: Acute and convalescent COVID-19 samples came from the United States, Italy and Spain. PBMCs, B-cell-depleted T cells, or T cells were the source of the cDNA or gDNA that made up the material.

Authors' data handling: For nucleated cells, counts were estimated from reference gene primer amplification. Sequenced by immunoSEQ multiplex PCR; TCRdb stores in-frame clones only, minus some. V, J and clone size are those of that table, while D and trimming were read from the DNA. Of more than 90,000 clones listed, around 80% are singletons. Germline CDR1 is MNHNY and CDR2 is SVGAGI (reference sequence). Between the trimmed V and J ends, which lost 5 bases and 10 bases, there was a span of 15 bases. The CDR3 length is 14 residues. The chain couples TRBV6-6 to TRBJ1-6, with a possible D match to TRBD1 (6 bases). This receptor was identified in a man aged 50-60 years with acute or convalescent COVID-19. Sequencing was carried out using peripheral blood. CDR3 sequence: CASSTIQGGSPLHF. The CDR3 DNA follows: TGTGCCAGCAGTACTATACAGGGTGGATCACCCCTCCACTTT.